The TCR beta chain under discussion was sequenced for a study of shared clonotypes between healthy human individuals. Study findings and constraints: The low donor count limited represented genetic and exposure-history diversity.

Tens of thousands of T cell genomes, or about 0.2 ug DNA, went into the sorted-subset replicate PCRs. In the authors' methods: Filtering differed because ImmunoSEQ produced junction-only sequences that carried no quality scores. Measured with immunoSEQ multiplex PCR; TCRdb has only the in-frame clones, and not every one. V and J calls and clone size follow that table, whereas D and trimming were derived from the DNA. The sample consists of around 2,000,000 clones, around 93% of them appearing once. Naive CD8 cells were CD45RO-negative, positively selected for CCR7, excluding terminally differentiated effector memory CD45RA+ cells. Participating donors were healthy, HIV-negative adults free of recent acute infections or vaccinations. In regard to this clone: Its antigen is undetermined.

J was trimmed by 5 bases and V by 1 base; bases with no gene match: 7. CDR3 length: 15 amino acids. From germline, CDR1 is SGHRS and CDR2 YFSETQ. Specimen: naive CD8+ T cells from PBMCs. The rearrangement joins TRBV5-1 to TRBJ2-5, with TRBD1 identical over 8 bases. This receptor was identified in a young man in good health. Some clones in this sample may be carry-over from other donors' samples. The CDR3 DNA reads TGCGCCAGCAGCTTGATGCAGGGGGCGGAGGAGACCCAGTACTTC. Protein sequence: CASSLMQGAEETQYF.